The 17 T cell receptor beta chains presented below share a single source sample, sequenced in a study of control samples from healthy donors and cancer patients. Profiled with immunoSEQ multiplex PCR; TCRdb holds only in-frame clones, not every one. The repertoire holds tens of thousands of clones, approximately 93% seen once, with 23% in the top ten. Sequencing input: PBMCs. These receptors originate from a woman in her forties or fifties with head and neck cancer.

V is TRBV3-1 (or the pseudogene TRBV3-2) and J is TRBJ1-5; 8 positions agree with TRBD1. With 1 base clipped from V and 9 bases from J, the junction kept 8 bases outside the gene matches. In germline, CDR1 is LGHDT, CDR2 YNNKEL (reference sequence). There are 15 residues in the CDR3. The CDR3 DNA reads TGTGCCAGCAGCCAAGCAGGGACAGGCCAACGGCCCCAGCATTTT. It encodes CASSQAGTGQRPQHF.

The genes are TRBV7-9 and TRBJ2-7; TRBD1 is a possible D gene (6 bases). The length of the CDR3 is 17 residues. Trimming stripped 2 bases from V and 2 bases from J, with 19 bases between. CDR1 is SEHNR and CDR2 is FQNEAQ in the germline V gene (reference sequence). The CDR3 coding sequence is TGTGCCAGCAGCTTAAAGTCCCAGGACAGCGCACCCTACGAGCAGTACTTC. Translated, it gives CASSLKSQDSAPYEQYF.

V usage is TRBV5-4 and J usage is TRBJ2-7, with TRBD2 matching over 11 bases. J lost 3 bases, V lost 3 bases, and 5 bases had no gene match. CDR3 length: 15 residues. Germline CDR1 reads SGHNT; CDR2 reads YYREEE (reference sequence). The chain's CDR3 is CASSSTSGGFYEQYF. The CDR3 coding sequence is TGTGCCAGCAGCTCCACTAGCGGGGGCTTCTACGAGCAGTACTTC.

This chain links TRBV5-6 with TRBJ2-5, with 8 bases lining up with TRBD2. V was pared by 1 base and J by 2 bases, with 10 bases of the junction left unmatched. This CDR3 spans 17 amino acids. The germline CDR1 and CDR2 sequences are SGHDT and YYEEEE. The CDR3 reads CASSLRVAGQSQETQYF. Written as DNA, the CDR3 is TGTGCCAGCAGCTTGAGGGTAGCGGGGCAATCACAAGAGACCCAGTACTTC.

This rearrangement joins TRBV3-1 (or the pseudogene TRBV3-2) to TRBJ2-7; D tentatively reads TRBD1 or TRBD2 (5 bases each). The V and J ends lost 3 bases and 2 bases respectively, with 17 bases between them. Germline loops: CDR1 LGHDT, CDR2 YNNKEL (reference sequence). CDR3 length equals 16 residues. CDR3 residues: CASSQGTGTLAYEQYF. The CDR3 DNA follows: TGTGCCAGCAGCCAGGGAACTGGGACGTTAGCCTACGAGCAGTACTTC.

The chain couples TRBV25-1 to TRBJ2-1, with a weak D call TRBD2 (5 bases). This CDR3 contains 14 residues. CDR1 and CDR2 from the germline V gene are MGHDK and SYGVNS. V lost 4 bases, J lost 7 bases, and 14 bases lay in between. CDR3 protein: CASSGVAGGNEQFF. CDR3 in DNA: TGTGCCAGCAGTGGAGTAGCTGGAGGTAATGAGCAGTTCTTC.

The chain recombines TRBV6-2 or TRBV6-3 with TRBJ2-1, with 12 bases lining up with TRBD2. The CDR3 length is 20 residues. Per the germline V gene, CDR1 is MNHEY and CDR2 is SVGEGT. V lost 0 bases to trimming and J lost 1 base; unmatched junction nucleotides: 10. The CDR3 nucleotides read TGTGCCAGCAGTTACTCGAAACCGGGACTAGCGGGTTGGTCCTACAATGAGCAGTTCTTC. Its protein product is CASSYSKPGLAGWSYNEQFF.

The chain combines TRBV11-2 with TRBJ2-3, with 7 bases identical to TRBD2. CDR1 SGHAT and CDR2 FQNNGV come from the germline V gene. The CDR3 consists of 16 residues. The V gene end was trimmed by 4 bases and the J gene end by 2 bases; junction bases not matched to a gene: 9. The CDR3 region is CASSSSASGTTDTQYF. CDR3 DNA sequence: TGTGCCAGCAGCTCCTCGGCTAGCGGAACCACAGATACGCAGTATTTT.

This clone was found once. The chain is built from TRBV6-5 and TRBJ1-1; perhaps TRBD1 as D (6 bases). Trimming left V 4 bases short and J 1 base short, with 10 bases between. This CDR3 has 14 amino acids. Germline CDR1 and CDR2: MNHEY and SVGAGI. The CDR3 region has the DNA TGTGCCAGCAGTTCTTTACAGGGGAACACTGAAGCTTTCTTT. Translating it yields CASSSLQGNTEAFF.

The V call is TRBV6-5, the J call TRBJ1-1; D ambiguous. V lost 6 bases to trimming and J lost 1 base, with 9 bases between them. Germline CDR1 reads MNHEY; CDR2 reads SVGAGI. This CDR3 comprises 13 residues. CDR3 nucleotide sequence: TGTGCCAGCAGCCTAACGGAGAACACTGAAGCTTTCTTT. It yields the protein CASSLTENTEAFF.

J is TRBJ2-7 and V is TRBV5-1; D may be TRBD1 (6 bases). Trimming pared 1 base from V and 6 bases from J, leaving 11 bases between. Germline V lookup: CDR1 SGHRS, CDR2 YFSETQ. The CDR3 covers 13 residues. DNA for the CDR3: TGCGCCAGCAGCTTGACAGGGTTAATCGAGCAGTACTTC. Amino acids: CASSLTGLIEQYF.

Only a few counts were recorded for this clone. The chain uses TRBV12-2 and TRBJ1-6. TRBV12-2 is an annotated pseudogene. The CDR3 runs to 17 residues. The DNA for the CDR3 is TGTGCAAGTCGCTTAGCGCCGAGGGCGCCTTATAATTCACCCCTCCACTTT. It yields the protein CASRLAPRAPYNSPLHF.

This clone has a single count. J is TRBJ2-7 and V is TRBV7-8; 11 bases match TRBD1. The CDR3 extends over 16 amino acids. Losses at the gene ends were 5 bases for V and 3 bases for J; bases not matched to a gene: 9. Germline V CDR1 and CDR2: SGHVS, FQNEAQ. CDR3 residues: CASSPTPGTGGYEQYF. The CDR3 bases are TGTGCCAGCAGCCCCACCCCCGGGACAGGGGGCTACGAGCAGTACTTC.

Turning to this clone: Distinct nucleotide sequences in the sample also encode this CDR3. The genes are TRBV5-1 and TRBJ1-1; D not resolved. Per germline, CDR1 SGHRS and CDR2 YFSETQ. The CDR3 extends over 13 amino acids. Trimming removed 4 bases from V and 4 bases from J, with 11 bases in between. The CDR3 here is CASSLDRATEAFF. Here the CDR3 DNA reads TGCGCCAGCAGCCTGGACCGGGCCACTGAAGCTTTCTTT.

The chain employs TRBV7-9 and TRBJ1-2; D gene ambiguous. This CDR3 region has 15 residues. V lost 1 base, J lost 4 bases, and 13 bases lay in between. CDR1 and CDR2 (germline): SEHNR, FQNEAQ (reference sequence). CDR3 amino acids: CASSLGPGSVYGYTF. CDR3 nucleotides: TGTGCCAGCAGCTTAGGGCCCGGGAGTGTCTATGGCTACACCTTC.

The J gene is TRBJ1-4, the V gene TRBV28; 8 nucleotides agree with TRBD1. Germline CDR1 is MDHEN and CDR2 is SYDVKM. The CDR3 runs 14 residues. V was clipped by 6 bases and J by 7 bases; unmatched bases: 7. CDR3 in DNA: TGTGCCAGCAGCACAGACAGGGGCACTGAAAAACTGTTTTTT. It codes for CASSTDRGTEKLFF.

The chain employs TRBV9 and TRBJ2-7; 7 bases line up with TRBD2. This CDR3 is built from 16 residues. Germline lookup yields CDR1 SGDLS and CDR2 YYNGEE. With 0 bases clipped from V and 2 bases from J, the junction kept 8 bases outside the gene matches. The CDR3 protein is CASSVDGGSVTYEQYF. CDR3 coding DNA: TGTGCCAGCAGCGTAGACGGCGGGAGTGTGACCTACGAGCAGTACTTC.